What follows is one T cell receptor (beta chain) and its context. The target antigen is unknown. This CDR3 is built from 14 residues. The V end lost 4 bases, the J end lost 3 bases, and 10 bases lay between the germline ends. Germline assignment: CDR1 LNHDA and CDR2 SQIVND (reference sequence). The data were taken from a study of identifying expanded T cells in peripheral blood. Study results and caveats: Across healthy donors, higher total template counts meant significantly greater approximately 2-week count variance.

The method was immunoSEQ multiplex PCR; TCRdb's version includes in-frame clones alone and lacks a portion of them. This table has 90,000 to 120,000 clones, around 88% appearing once. The TCR originated in a person between 18 and 75 years old in good health. The sample was blood. The J gene is TRBJ1-5, the V gene TRBV19; D uncertain. The CDR3 DNA follows: TGTGCCAGTAGTAATTCGGTCATCAATCAGCCCCAGCATTTT. Amino acids: CASSNSVINQPQHF.